The rows below give T cell receptor beta chains drawn from one sample of a study of early T cells in non-severe SARS-CoV-2 infection. TCRdb recomputed calls from the 5' RACE reads with MiXCR, one row per CDR3 protein. The repertoire holds roughly 53,000 distinct CDR3 sequences, with around 8.6% as singletons. The sequencing here drew on whole blood, taken at baseline. The receptor source for this set is an adult who was a healthcare worker with PCR-confirmed SARS-CoV-2 infection or an uninfected control (not recorded which). CDR3s include the opening cysteine and the closing phenylalanine or tryptophan. The D gene is left open where the match is weak. Only some rows state a clone size, as once, few, many or a class for expanded clones.

TRBV13	many	TRBJ1-2	NA	TGTGCCAGCAGCTCCCGGGACTACTATGGCTACACCTTC	CASSSRDYYGYTF
TRBV30	few	TRBJ2-2	NA	TGTGCCTGGAGTGGGGTTTACGGGGAGCTGTTTTTT	CAWSGVYGELFF
TRBV18	NA	TRBJ2-1	NA	TGTGCCAGCTCACCAGACAGGGGAGTAGCGGGTGATGAGCAGTTCTTC	CASSPDRGVAGDEQFF
TRBV12-3/TRBV12-4	many	TRBJ1-1	NA	TGTGCCAGCAGTTTAACTGGGCCAAGTGAAGCTTTCTTT	CASSLTGPSEAFF
TRBV6-1	many	TRBJ2-7	TRBD2	TGTGCCAGCGGGGCCGGGACTAGCGGCTACGAGCAGTACTTC	CASGAGTSGYEQYF
TRBV20-1	NA	TRBJ2-7	TRBD2	TGCAGTGCTGAAGCGGGACACAGAGGGGCTAGCGGGAGATCTGGCGAGCAGTACTTC	CSAEAGHRGASGRSGEQYF
TRBV29-1	few	TRBJ2-7	NA	TGCAGCGTTAAGAGGGCAGGGACGGACGAGCAGTACTTC	CSVKRAGTDEQYF
TRBV12-3/TRBV12-4	NA	TRBJ2-1	NA	TGTGCCAGCAGTTTACTAGGAGGGGGTGAGCAGTTCTTC	CASSLLGGGEQFF
TRBV2	NA	TRBJ2-7	NA	TGTGCCAGCAGTCGTTACTACGAGCAGTACTTC	CASSRYYEQYF
TRBV9	few	TRBJ2-1	NA	TGTGCCAGCAGCGTAGCTAAGACACGGGGCCCCCATGAGCAGTTCTTC	CASSVAKTRGPHEQFF
TRBV27	NA	TRBJ1-2	NA	TGTGCCAGCAGTTTATCAGGATTCGCCTATGGCTACACCTTC	CASSLSGFAYGYTF
TRBV20-1	many	TRBJ2-3	NA	TGCAGTGCTAGTCAGGGAGCCGCCGGCACAGATACGCAGTATTTT	CSASQGAAGTDTQYF
TRBV7-7	few	TRBJ2-3	NA	TGTGCTAGCAGTCTACGGACGTCATCTGGAGATACGCAGTATTTT	CASSLRTSSGDTQYF
TRBV7-8	few	TRBJ2-6	NA	TGTGCCAGCAGCCATCGGTTGGGGGCTAGCTCTGGGGCCAACGTCCTGACTTTC	CASSHRLGASSGANVLTF
TRBV12-3/TRBV12-4	many	TRBJ2-7	TRBD2	TGTGCCAGCAGGGATAGCGGGAGTGGGGTAGGGTACGAGCAGTACTTC	CASRDSGSGVGYEQYF
TRBV18	many	TRBJ2-3	NA	TGTGCCAGCTCACCACCGGGGGGGGCCACAGATACGCAGTATTTT	CASSPPGGATDTQYF
TRBV25-1	many	TRBJ2-3	NA	TGTGCCAGCAGTGAAGTGGGAACAGATACGCAGTATTTT	CASSEVGTDTQYF
TRBV7-9	NA	TRBJ2-3	NA	TGTGCCAGCAGCTCCCCCAAGGGCCCCCCGCGTACGCAGTATTTT	CASSSPKGPPRTQYF
TRBV6-6	NA	TRBJ1-1	TRBD1	TGTGCCAGCACCCCGCCGACAGGGAAAGTGAACACTGAAGCTTTCTTT	CASTPPTGKVNTEAFF